This T cell receptor (beta chain) stems from a study of blood T cell repertoires in COVID-19 (TCRdb year 2020). Concerning the study at large: Samples from collaborators originated in the United States, Italy and Spain and spanned both the acute and convalescent phases of COVID-19. The material from the prospective study consisted of cDNA or gDNA derived from T cells, B-cell-depleted T cells, or PBMCs. Deeply sampled blood TCRbeta repertoires from subjects exposed to, actively infected with, or recovered from COVID-19 were included in the dataset. The repertoires were made available in a free public database intended to serve as a resource for research on the immune response to SARS-CoV-2. Samples were obtained from the ongoing ImmuneRACE study (first 160 participants) and from some 1,300 subjects provided by 6 global collaborators. The sample metadata nearly always contained a de-identified subject ID, COVID-19 status, age in years and sex. HLA class I and class II types, where available, came from metadata supplied by the sample provider rather than from assay-based typing. Beyond this particular receptor, the publication reports: The amount of clinical and demographic metadata varied by source and participant and was provided uncurated.

The immunoSEQ Assay, a bias-controlled multiplex PCR, was used to amplify TCRbeta CDR3 regions from genomic DNA. Per the authors' processing: The number of nucleated cells in each sample was estimated by amplification of reference gene primers within the assay. Sequence reads were collapsed and filtered to measure the absolute abundance of every unique TCRbeta CDR3 rearrangement. For each sample, productive Simpson clonality was calculated as the square root of Simpson's diversity index over productive rearrangements. Imported from immuneACCESS, the table was reduced by TCRdb to in-frame sequences with V and J called. These copies leave out some clones; in studies compared against another copy, an unresolved V gene accounts for under half, and the cause of the remainder is not known. That table gives V, J and clone size, and the DNA gave D and trimming. The sample table contains under 300,000 clones; only one count was recorded for 85% of them. The biggest ten clones account for about an eighth of the sample.

Counted from cysteine to phenylalanine, this CDR3 has 18 amino acids. CDR3 DNA is the only sequence kept; it has 54 bases, read in frame from the first base. The collaborating institutions used their own protocols to collect whole blood in K2EDTA tubes. For TCRbeta analysis, collaborators shipped samples in one of three forms: frozen whole blood, isolated PBMCs, or DNA extracted from either of those sample types. Note on this clone: No cognate antigen has been identified for it. Base-call qualities are not available, and no considerably larger clone is one nucleotide away.

The sequence joins TRBV21-1 to TRBJ2-5; the table calls TRBD2, which could not be checked here. TRBV21-1 is deemed a pseudogene. The sequencing input was peripheral blood. The TCR sequence derives from a human donor in a cohort sampled during active COVID-19. The CDR3 has the sequence CASSKGISSGVFQETQYF. The DNA reads as follows: TGTGCCAGCAGCAAAGGAATCTCTAGCGGAGTATTCCAAGAGACCCAGTACTTC.